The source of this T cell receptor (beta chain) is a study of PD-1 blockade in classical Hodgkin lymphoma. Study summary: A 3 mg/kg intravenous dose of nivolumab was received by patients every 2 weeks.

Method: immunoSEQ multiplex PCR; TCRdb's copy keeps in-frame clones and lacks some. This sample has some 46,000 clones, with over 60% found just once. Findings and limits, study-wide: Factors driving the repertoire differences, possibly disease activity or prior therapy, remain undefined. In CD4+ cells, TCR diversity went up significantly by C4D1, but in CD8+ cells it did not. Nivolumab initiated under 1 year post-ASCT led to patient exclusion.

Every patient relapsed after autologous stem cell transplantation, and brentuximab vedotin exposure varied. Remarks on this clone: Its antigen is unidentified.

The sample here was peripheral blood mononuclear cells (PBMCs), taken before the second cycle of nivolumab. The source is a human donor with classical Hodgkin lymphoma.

CDR3 coding DNA: TGTGCCAGCAGCTCTAGATCCGGGACAGGGGGCAACGGGGAGCTGTTTTTT. Translating it yields CASSSRSGTGGNGELFF. V and J are TRBV7-2 and TRBJ2-2, with TRBD1 matching over 12 bases. J was trimmed by 7 bases and V by 4 bases; bases with no gene match: 10. Germline V gives CDR1 SGHTA, CDR2 FQGNSA. The CDR3 totals 17 residues. The full variable domain, rest sourced from reference TRBV7-2 and TRBJ2-2, is GAGVSQSPSNKVTEKGKDVELRCDPISGHTALYWYRQSLGQGLEFLIYFQGNSAPDKSGLPSDRFSAERTGGSVSTLTIQRTQQEDSAVYLCASSSRSGTGGNGELFFGEGSRLTVL.